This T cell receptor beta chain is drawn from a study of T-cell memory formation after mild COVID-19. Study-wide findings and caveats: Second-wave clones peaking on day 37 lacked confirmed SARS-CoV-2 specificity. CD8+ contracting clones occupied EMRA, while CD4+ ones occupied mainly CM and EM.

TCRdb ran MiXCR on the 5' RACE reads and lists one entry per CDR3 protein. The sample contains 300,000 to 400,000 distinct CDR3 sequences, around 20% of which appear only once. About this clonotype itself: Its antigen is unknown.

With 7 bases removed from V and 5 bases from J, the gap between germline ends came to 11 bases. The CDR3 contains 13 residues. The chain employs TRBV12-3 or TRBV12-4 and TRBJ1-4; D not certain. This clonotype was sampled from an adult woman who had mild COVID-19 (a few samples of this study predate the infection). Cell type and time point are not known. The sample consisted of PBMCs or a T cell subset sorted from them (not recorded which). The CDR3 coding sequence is TGTGCCAGCAACTCGAGGGCGAATGAAAAACTGTTTTTT. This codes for CASNSRANEKLFF.